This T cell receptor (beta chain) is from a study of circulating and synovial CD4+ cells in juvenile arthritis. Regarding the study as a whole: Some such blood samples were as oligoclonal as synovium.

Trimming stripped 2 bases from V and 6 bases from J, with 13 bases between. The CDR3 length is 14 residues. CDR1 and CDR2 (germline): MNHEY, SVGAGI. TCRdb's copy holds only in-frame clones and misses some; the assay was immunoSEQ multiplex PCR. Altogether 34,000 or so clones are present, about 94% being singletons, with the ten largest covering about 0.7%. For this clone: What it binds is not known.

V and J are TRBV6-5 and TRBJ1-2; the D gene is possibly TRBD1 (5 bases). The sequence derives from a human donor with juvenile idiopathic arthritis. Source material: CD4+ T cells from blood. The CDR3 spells CASSYRGRGNGYTF. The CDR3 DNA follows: TGTGCCAGCAGTTACAGGGGTAGGGGAAATGGCTACACCTTC.